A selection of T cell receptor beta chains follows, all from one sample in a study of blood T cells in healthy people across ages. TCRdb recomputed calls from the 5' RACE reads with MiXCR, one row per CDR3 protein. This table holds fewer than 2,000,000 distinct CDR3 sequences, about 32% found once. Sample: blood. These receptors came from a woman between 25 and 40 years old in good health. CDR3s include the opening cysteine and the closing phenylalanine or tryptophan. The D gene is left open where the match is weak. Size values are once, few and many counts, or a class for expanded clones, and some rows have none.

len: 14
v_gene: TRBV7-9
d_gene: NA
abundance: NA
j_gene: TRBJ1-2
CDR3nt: TGTGCCAGCAGCTCTACGACAGCCTTCTATGGCTACACCTTC
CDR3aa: CASSSTTAFYGYTF

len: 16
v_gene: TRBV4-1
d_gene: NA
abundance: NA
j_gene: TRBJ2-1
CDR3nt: TGCGCCAGCAGCCATGTAGCGGAGAGGGGCTACAATGAGCAGTTCTTC
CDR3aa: CASSHVAERGYNEQFF

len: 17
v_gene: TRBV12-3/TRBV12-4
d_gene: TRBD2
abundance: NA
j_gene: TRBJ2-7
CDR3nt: TGTGCCAGCAGTCCGGGGACTAGCGGGAGGGGGGCCTACGAGCAGTACTTC
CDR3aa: CASSPGTSGRGAYEQYF

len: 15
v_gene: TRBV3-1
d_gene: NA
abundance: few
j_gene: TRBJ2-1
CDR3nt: TGTGCCAGCAGCCAAGGACTAGTAGAGGACAATGAGCAGTTCTTC
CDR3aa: CASSQGLVEDNEQFF

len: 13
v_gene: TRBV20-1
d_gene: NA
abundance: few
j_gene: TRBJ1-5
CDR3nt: TGCAGTGCTAGCCGGACAGTCAATCAGCCCCAGCATTTT
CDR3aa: CSASRTVNQPQHF

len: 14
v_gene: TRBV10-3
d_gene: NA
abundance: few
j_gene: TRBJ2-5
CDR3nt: TGTGCCATCAGTGAAGTACAGGGGGGGGAGACCCAGTACTTC
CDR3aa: CAISEVQGGETQYF

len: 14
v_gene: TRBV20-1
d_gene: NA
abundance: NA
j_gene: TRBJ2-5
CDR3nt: TGCAGTGCTAGAGCCATAAGCGGAGAAGAGACCCAGTACTTC
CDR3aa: CSARAISGEETQYF

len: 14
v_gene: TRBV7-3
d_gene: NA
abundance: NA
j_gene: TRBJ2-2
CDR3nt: TGTGCCAGCAGCCCAAAACAGGGAATCGGGGAGCTGTTTTTT
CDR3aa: CASSPKQGIGELFF

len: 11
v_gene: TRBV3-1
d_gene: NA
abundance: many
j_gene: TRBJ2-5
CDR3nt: TGTGCCAGCAGCCAAGCCGAGACCCAGTACTTC
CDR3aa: CASSQAETQYF

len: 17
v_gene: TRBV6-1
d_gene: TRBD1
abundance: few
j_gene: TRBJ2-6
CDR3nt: TGTGCCAGCCACACCGGGACAGGGGCCTCTGGGGCCAACGTCCTGACTTTC
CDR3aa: CASHTGTGASGANVLTF

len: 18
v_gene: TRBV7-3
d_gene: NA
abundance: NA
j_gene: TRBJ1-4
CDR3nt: TGTGCCAGCAGCCCAAGGCAGGGGCGGCACGCAACTAATGAAAAACTGTTTTTT
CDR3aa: CASSPRQGRHATNEKLFF

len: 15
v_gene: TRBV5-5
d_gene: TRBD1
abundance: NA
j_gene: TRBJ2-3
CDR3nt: TGTGCCAGCAGCACCACAGGGGCCAACACAGATACGCAGTATTTT
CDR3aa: CASSTTGANTDTQYF

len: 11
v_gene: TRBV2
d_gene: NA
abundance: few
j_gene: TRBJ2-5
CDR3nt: TGTGCCAGCAGTGAATCTTTTCAGCAGTACTTC
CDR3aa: CASSESFQQYF

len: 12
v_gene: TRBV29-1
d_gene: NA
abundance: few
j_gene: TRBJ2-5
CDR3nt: TGCAGCGTTGAGGAAGGGGTAGAGACCCAGTACTTC
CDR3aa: CSVEEGVETQYF

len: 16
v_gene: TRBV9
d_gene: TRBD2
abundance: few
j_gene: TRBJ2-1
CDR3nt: TGTGCCAGCATCTGGACTAGCGGGGGTTTTCACAATGAGCAGTTCTTC
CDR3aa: CASIWTSGGFHNEQFF

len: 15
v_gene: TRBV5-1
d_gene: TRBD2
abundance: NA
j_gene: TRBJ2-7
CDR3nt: TGCGCCAGCAGGTGTAGCGGGGGGGCCTTCTACGAGCAGTACTTC
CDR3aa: CASRCSGGAFYEQYF

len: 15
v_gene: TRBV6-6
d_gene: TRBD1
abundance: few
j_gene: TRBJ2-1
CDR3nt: TGTGCCAGCAGTTACCCCGGGACAGGGGTCAATGAGCAGTTCTTC
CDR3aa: CASSYPGTGVNEQFF